Given below is one T cell receptor beta chain in context. The antigen it binds to is not known. Base qualities are not recorded, but no much larger clone differs from it by a single base. Peripheral blood CD8+ and CD4+ T cells from healthy donors, Susac syndrome patients and multiple sclerosis patients were profiled by high-throughput TCR beta sequencing. The multiple sclerosis controls were treatment-naive patients whose relapsing-remitting disease, either stable or active, fulfilled the revised McDonald criteria. CD8+ TEMRA cells were enriched by FACS, while bulk CD8+ and CD4+ T cells were purified by magnetic negative isolation. Blood was drawn into EDTA tubes, processed within 24 hours, and PBMCs were isolated by density gradient centrifugation. PBMCs intended for TCR sequencing were frozen in liquid nitrogen and were later thawed in a 37 degrees C water bath. Purity of sorted or isolated CD4+, CD8+ and CD8+ TEMRA cells was at least 90%.

The data are from a study of CD8 T cells in Susac syndrome (dated by TCRdb to the late 2010s). As for the study more broadly: Repertoire sequencing was used to test whether CD8+ T cell activation and differentiation in Susac syndrome was antigen driven. CD8+ T cell repertoire clonality was compared between about a dozen healthy donors, approximately 14 Susac syndrome patients and 15 multiple sclerosis patients. The research as a whole found: The TCR sequencing and HLA analysis was acknowledged to have included a relatively small number of individuals.

Trimming removed 2 bases from V and 2 bases from J, leaving 9 bases between the germline ends. There are 14 amino acids in the CDR3, from cysteine to phenylalanine inclusive. This entry keeps only the CDR3 DNA: 42 bases, framed from base 1. CDR1 and CDR2, per the germline V gene, are MNHEY and SVGEGT. RNA was extracted using the RNeasy kit, and roughly 0.45 to 1 microgram was reverse transcribed with random hexamers. The immunoSEQ multiplex PCR assay, covering 54 Vbeta and 13 Jbeta segments, was used to amplify TCR beta CDR3 regions. Bias from PCR amplification was corrected by using a synthetic template baseline for primer optimization and for computational correction. Turning to the authors' computational methods: Reads were annotated to V, D and J genes according to IMGT and were analyzed with immunoSEQ Analyzer, with only productive sequences retained. Clonality was computed as one minus Shannon entropy normalized by log2 of the number of productive unique sequences. Public and private clones were assessed among the 100 most prevalent clones of each patient and control. Clones were defined as Susac-specific if absent from the healthy and MS cohorts, from around 1,000 published viral clones and from other ImmuneACCESS disease sequences. The public reads were reprocessed in TCRdb via fastp at Q25 and MiXCR, keeping in-frame beta chains. Rows matching on CDR3 protein sequence are summarized as one entry with the most common DNA and genes. For this entry, the V and J calls and clone size follow TCRdb and not the study's own pipeline. This sample gives hundreds of thousands of distinct CDR3 sequences in total; about 91% of them show up just once. The top ten hold 0.18% of the sample.

The TCR originated in a human donor with multiple sclerosis. Sequencing input: CD8+ T cells from PBMCs. This receptor chain uses TRBV6-2 or TRBV6-3 and TRBJ2-5, with the D gene not clear enough to name. The DNA reads TGTGCCAGCAGTTACCAAGACTTTCAAGAGACCCAGTACTTC. Translated, this gives CASSYQDFQETQYF.